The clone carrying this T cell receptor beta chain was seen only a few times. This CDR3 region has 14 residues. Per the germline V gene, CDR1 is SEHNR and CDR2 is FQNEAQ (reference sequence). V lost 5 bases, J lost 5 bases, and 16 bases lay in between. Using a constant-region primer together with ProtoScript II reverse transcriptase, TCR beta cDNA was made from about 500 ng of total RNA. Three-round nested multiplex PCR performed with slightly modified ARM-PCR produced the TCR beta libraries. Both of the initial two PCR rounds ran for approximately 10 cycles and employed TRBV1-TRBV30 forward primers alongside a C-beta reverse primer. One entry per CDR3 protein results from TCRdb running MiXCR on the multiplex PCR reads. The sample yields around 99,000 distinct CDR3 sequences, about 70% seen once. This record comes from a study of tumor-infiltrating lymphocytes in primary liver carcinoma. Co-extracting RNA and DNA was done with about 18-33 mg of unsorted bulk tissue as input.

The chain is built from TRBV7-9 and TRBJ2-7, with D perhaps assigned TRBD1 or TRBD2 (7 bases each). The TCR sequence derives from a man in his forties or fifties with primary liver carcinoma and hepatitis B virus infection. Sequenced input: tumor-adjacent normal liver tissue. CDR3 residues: CASSQGGEVDEQYF. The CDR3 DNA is TGTGCCAGCAGCCAGGGGGGGGAGGTCGACGAGCAGTACTTC.